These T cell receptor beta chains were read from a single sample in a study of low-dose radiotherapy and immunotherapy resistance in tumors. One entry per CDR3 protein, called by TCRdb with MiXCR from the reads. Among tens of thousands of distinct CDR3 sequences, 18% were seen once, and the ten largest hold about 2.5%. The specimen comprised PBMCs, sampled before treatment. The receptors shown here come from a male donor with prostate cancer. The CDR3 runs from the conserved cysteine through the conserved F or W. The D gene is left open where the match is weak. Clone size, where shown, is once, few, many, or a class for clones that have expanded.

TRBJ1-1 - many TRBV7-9 CASTGGHVNTEAFF TGTGCCAGCACCGGGGGGCACGTGAACACTGAAGCTTTCTTT
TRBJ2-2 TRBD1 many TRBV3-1 CASRRTGDTGELFF TGTGCCAGCAGGAGAACAGGGGACACCGGGGAGCTGTTTTTT
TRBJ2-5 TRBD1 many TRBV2 CASRDRGQTETQYF TGTGCCAGCAGGGACCGGGGACAGACAGAGACCCAGTACTTC
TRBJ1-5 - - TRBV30 CAWSGGTRNQPQHF TGTGCCTGGAGTGGGGGGACTCGGAATCAGCCCCAGCATTTT
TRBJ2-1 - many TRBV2 CASISPAMNNEQFF TGTGCCAGCATAAGCCCCGCAATGAACAATGAGCAGTTCTTC
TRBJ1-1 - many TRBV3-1 CASAAGTNTEAFF TGTGCCAGCGCGGCCGGGACGAACACTGAAGCTTTCTTT
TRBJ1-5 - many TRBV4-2 CASSPVTGQPQHF TGTGCCAGCAGCCCAGTAACAGGTCAGCCCCAGCATTTT
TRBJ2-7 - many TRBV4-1 CASSLIAGDSGGEQYF TGCGCCAGCAGCCTTATCGCAGGGGACTCAGGCGGCGAGCAGTACTTC
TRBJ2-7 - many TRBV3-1 CASSQENQDYEQYF TGTGCCAGCAGCCAAGAGAATCAAGACTACGAGCAGTACTTC
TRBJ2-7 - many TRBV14 CASSAWVGAEQYF TGTGCCAGCAGTGCGTGGGTAGGAGCCGAGCAGTACTTC
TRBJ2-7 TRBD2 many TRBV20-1 CSAPPSGGRVEQYF TGCAGTGCTCCACCTAGCGGGGGGCGAGTGGAGCAGTACTTC
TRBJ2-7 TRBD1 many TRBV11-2 CASSLGTGGFEQYF TGTGCCAGCAGCTTAGGGACAGGGGGCTTCGAGCAGTACTTC
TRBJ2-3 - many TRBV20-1 CSAIGPLSGPLTDTQYF TGCAGTGCCATAGGACCACTCAGCGGGCCCCTCACAGATACGCAGTATTTT
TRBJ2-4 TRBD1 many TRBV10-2 CASSEIPGQVQPF TGCGCCAGCAGTGAGATACCGGGACAGGTTCAGCCCTTC
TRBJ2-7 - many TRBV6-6 CASSPTGGASPYEQYF TGTGCCAGCAGCCCCACCGGGGGCGCAAGTCCCTACGAGCAGTACTTC
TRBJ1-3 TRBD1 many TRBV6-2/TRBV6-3 CASSVSLGTAGNTIYF TGTGCCAGCAGTGTGAGCCTTGGGACAGCAGGAAACACCATATATTTT
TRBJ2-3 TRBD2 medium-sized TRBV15 CATSGERGSTDTQYF TGTGCCACCAGCGGAGAGCGGGGGAGCACAGATACGCAGTATTTT
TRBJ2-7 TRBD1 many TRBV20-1 CSARDPRTGDGEQYF TGCAGTGCTAGAGATCCCCGGACAGGGGATGGCGAGCAGTACTTC
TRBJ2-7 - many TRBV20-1 CSARRGQGSSYEQYF TGCAGTGCTAGGCGAGGGCAGGGGAGCTCCTACGAGCAGTACTTC
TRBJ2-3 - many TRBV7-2 CASSPKDTQYF TGTGCCAGCAGCCCCAAAGATACGCAGTATTTT
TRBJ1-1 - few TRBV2 CASSPGRQNTEAFF TGTGCCAGCAGCCCTGGGCGGCAGAACACTGAAGCTTTCTTT
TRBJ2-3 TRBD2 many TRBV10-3 CAISELGGASTDTQYF TGTGCCATCAGTGAGTTGGGAGGGGCTAGCACAGATACGCAGTATTTT
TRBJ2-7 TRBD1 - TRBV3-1 CASSQDQTGGEQYF TGTGCCAGCAGCCAAGATCAAACAGGGGGCGAGCAGTACTTC